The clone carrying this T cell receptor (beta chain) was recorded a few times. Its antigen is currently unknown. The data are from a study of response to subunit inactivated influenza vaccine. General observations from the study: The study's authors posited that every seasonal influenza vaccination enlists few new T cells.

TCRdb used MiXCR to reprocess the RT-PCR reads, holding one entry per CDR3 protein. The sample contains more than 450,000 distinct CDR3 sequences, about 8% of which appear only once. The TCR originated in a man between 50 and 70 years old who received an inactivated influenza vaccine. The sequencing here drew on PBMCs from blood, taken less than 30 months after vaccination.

CDR3 loop: CASRTGGRTEAFF. CDR3 sequence (DNA): TGTGCCAGCAGGACAGGGGGAAGAACTGAAGCTTTCTTT. This chain links TRBV6-6 with TRBJ1-1; 9 nucleotides align to TRBD1. This CDR3 comprises 13 residues. Germline V lookup: CDR1 MNHNY, CDR2 SVGAGI (reference sequence). V trimming: 6 bases; J trimming: 5 bases; junction bases outside the gene matches: 4.